Shown below are 19 T cell receptor beta chains from a single sample sequenced in a study of Graves' ophthalmopathy and Graves' hyperthyroidism. Amplification of the TCR beta CDR3 regions used RNA transcripts (as template). In the first round, RT-PCR was carried out with HTBI primers, and a multiplex PCR formed the second round. MiXCR, run by TCRdb on the multiplex PCR reads, gives a single entry per CDR3 protein. The data contain about 1.2 million distinct CDR3 sequences, about 40% of them singletons. Sequenced input: peripheral blood or thyroid tissue (not recorded which). These receptor sequences come from an adult man with Graves' hyperthyroidism.

This clonotype occurred a few times. The chain links TRBV7-8 to TRBJ2-7; 10 bases match TRBD2. Per germline, CDR1 SGHVS and CDR2 FQNEAQ. V was clipped by 3 bases and J by 1 base; unmatched bases: 9. CDR3 size: 17 residues. The CDR3 coding sequence is TGTGCCAGCAGCTTGGGTACTAGCGGGGTTTTTTCCTACGAGCAGTACTTC. This codes for CASSLGTSGVFSYEQYF.

The chain combines TRBV20-1 with TRBJ1-5; TRBD1 might be the D (5 bases). CDR3 size: 13 residues. V dropped 3 bases and J dropped 6 bases, with 12 bases sitting between them. Germline CDR1 DFQATT, CDR2 SNEGSKA (reference sequence). The CDR3 DNA reads as TGCAGTGCTAGTCGGGCAGGGATTCAGCCCCAGCATTTT. It codes for CSASRAGIQPQHF.

This clonotype was detected ten times or more. This sequence joins TRBV9 and TRBJ2-5; possible D gene TRBD2, 6 bases. Germline CDR1 reads SGDLS; CDR2 reads YYNGEE. V lost 0 bases, J lost 4 bases, and 16 bases lay in between. The CDR3 sequence is 16 residues long. For the CDR3, the DNA is TGTGCCAGCAGCGTAGGGGGCGCGGGGAATCTAGAGACCCAGTACTTC. Protein sequence: CASSVGGAGNLETQYF.

The chain uses TRBV7-3 and TRBJ2-7; a weak D match, TRBD2 (5 bases). Germline-derived CDR1 and CDR2 are SGHTA and FQGTGA. Trimming removed 6 bases at V and 3 bases at J, with 21 bases between. This CDR3 spans 16 amino acids. The CDR3 loop reads CASSSVRGAGFYEQYF. CDR3 nucleotide sequence: TGTGCCAGCAGTTCGGTCCGGGGTGCCGGCTTCTACGAGCAGTACTTC.

This clonotype was observed at least ten times. CDR3: CATSPGGGANVLTF. CDR3 in DNA: TGTGCCACCAGTCCGGGTGGGGGGGCCAACGTCCTGACTTTC. The chain carries TRBV24-1 and TRBJ2-6, with unresolved D. Looked up from germline, CDR1 is KGHDR and CDR2 is SFDVKD. The CDR3 spans 14 residues. Trimming took 6 bases from V and 4 from J, leaving 9 bases between them.

This clonotype came up a few times. This chain connects TRBV10-3 to TRBJ2-5; D call uncertain. The CDR3 consists of 13 residues. Between the trimmed V and J ends, which lost 5 bases and 7 bases, there was a span of 14 bases. Looked up from germline, CDR1 is ENHRY and CDR2 is SYGVKD. The CDR3 DNA reads TGTGCCATCAGTCGGCCGGACGTGGGGACCCAGTACTTC. It translates to CAISRPDVGTQYF.

V gene TRBV12-3 or TRBV12-4 combines with J gene TRBJ2-5; D not certain. The CDR3 has 11 amino acids. Trimming pared 3 bases from V and 7 bases from J, leaving 6 bases between. CDR3 nucleotides: TGTGCCAGCAGTTTTAGGGTGACCCAGTACTTC. This gives the protein CASSFRVTQYF.

CDR3 DNA sequence: TGTGCCAGCAGTGAGGAGGATCAGCCCCAGCATTTT. This translates into CASSEEDQPQHF. This rearrangement joins TRBV6-2 or TRBV6-3 to TRBJ1-5; D gene unclear. The V and J ends lost 5 bases and 5 bases respectively, with 7 bases between them. CDR3 size: 12 residues. Germline CDR1 reads MNHEY; CDR2 reads SVGEGT.

The rearrangement links TRBV7-9 to TRBJ1-1, with D possibly being TRBD1 (5 bases). Germline V gene data show CDR1 as SEHNR and CDR2 as FQNEAQ (reference sequence). Trimming pared 1 base from V and 7 bases from J, leaving 22 bases between. The CDR3 is made up of 17 amino acids. The CDR3 sequence is CASSLVTSRELGREAFF. In DNA, the CDR3 is TGTGCCAGCAGCTTAGTGACTAGCCGGGAGCTGGGGCGTGAAGCTTTCTTT.

This clonotype was counted many times. The chain is built from TRBV2 and TRBJ2-7; D not resolved. CDR1 and CDR2 from the germline V gene are SNHLY and FYNNEI. Trimming removed 8 bases from V and 0 bases from J, with 14 bases in between. The CDR3 runs to 14 residues. The DNA for the CDR3 is TGTGCCAGCGTCCTGAGGACGGGCTCCTACGAGCAGTACTTC. Translation gives CASVLRTGSYEQYF.

V is TRBV3-1 and J is TRBJ2-7; TRBD1 agrees at 7 bases. Germline loops: CDR1 LGHDT, CDR2 YNNKEL (reference sequence). Trimming took 4 bases from V and 2 from J; bases not matched to a gene: 20. CDR3 length: 19 amino acids. CDR3 bases: TGTGCCAGCAGCCCCCCACGGCGAGACAGGGAACGGGTGCCCTACGAGCAGTACTTC. As protein: CASSPPRRDRERVPYEQYF.

The chain links TRBV28 to TRBJ2-7; D not resolved. In germline, CDR1 is MDHEN, CDR2 SYDVKM. The CDR3 covers 12 residues. V lost 7 bases to trimming and J lost 4 bases, with 11 bases between them. CDR3 amino acids: CASISDGYEQYF. The CDR3 DNA follows: TGTGCCAGCATTTCCGACGGATACGAGCAGTACTTC.

This clonotype was seen more than once but under ten times. The chain links TRBV30 to TRBJ1-1; TRBD1 is a possible D gene (5 bases). Germline V gene data show CDR1 as GTSNPN and CDR2 as SVGIG (reference sequence). This CDR3 comprises 14 residues. V shed 0 bases and J shed 0 bases, with 8 bases lying between them. CDR3 bases: TGTGCCTGGAGTGTTGGGGGATTGAACACTGAAGCTTTCTTT. Translating it yields CAWSVGGLNTEAFF.

This clonotype has only a few counts. This sequence joins TRBV28 and TRBJ1-1; D is ambiguous. V lost 3 bases, J lost 4 bases, and 12 bases lay in between. Germline assignment: CDR1 MDHEN and CDR2 SYDVKM. This CDR3 is built from 14 residues. CDR3 loop: CASSFTLGVTEAFF. The CDR3, as DNA: TGTGCCAGCAGTTTTACCTTAGGAGTCACTGAAGCTTTCTTT.

This clonotype was seen ten or more times. The rearrangement joins TRBV10-3 to TRBJ2-7; possibly TRBD1 for D (5 bases). This CDR3 comprises 12 residues. CDR1 ENHRY and CDR2 SYGVKD come from the germline V gene. The V gene lost 3 bases and the J gene lost 7 bases, with 10 bases spanning the gap. CDR3 nucleotides: TGTGCCATCAGTGACAGGGTGGGAGAGCAGTACTTC. This sequence encodes CAISDRVGEQYF.

V is TRBV15 and J is TRBJ2-5; 8 bases agree with TRBD1. V shed 3 bases and J 5 bases; nucleotides not matched to a gene: 5. The CDR3 extends over 14 amino acids. Looked up from germline, CDR1 is LNHNV and CDR2 is YYDKDF (reference sequence). The CDR3 region is CATSRDRAGETQYF. For the CDR3, the DNA is TGTGCCACCAGCAGGGACAGGGCAGGGGAGACCCAGTACTTC.

This clonotype turned up a few times. V usage is TRBV4-2 and J usage is TRBJ2-7; 8 bases are shared with TRBD2. V shed 0 bases, J shed 2 bases, and the junction held 15 bases outside the gene matches. Per germline, CDR1 LGHNA and CDR2 YNFKEQ. The CDR3 runs 19 residues. The CDR3 spells CASSQDAEWREELPYEQYF. The CDR3 nucleotides are TGTGCCAGCAGCCAAGATGCGGAGTGGCGGGAGGAACTTCCCTACGAGCAGTACTTC.

This rearrangement joins TRBV25-1 to TRBJ2-7; D might be TRBD1 (5 bases). The CDR3 is 11 amino acids. CDR1 MGHDK and CDR2 SYGVNS come from the germline V gene. Trimming stripped 5 bases from V and 7 bases from J, with 9 bases between. The CDR3 bases are TGTGCCAGCAGTACAAACAGGGAGCAGTACTTC. It is translated as CASSTNREQYF.

The chain combines TRBV7-2 with TRBJ1-4, with 8 bases identical to TRBD1. The J segment lost 11 bases and the V segment lost 6 bases, leaving 8 bases of the junction unmatched. The CDR3 has 13 residues. CDR1 and CDR2 (germline): SGHTA, FQGNSA. CDR3: CASSLQGDLKLFF. In DNA, the CDR3 is TGTGCCAGCAGTTTACAGGGGGATCTCAAACTGTTTTTT.